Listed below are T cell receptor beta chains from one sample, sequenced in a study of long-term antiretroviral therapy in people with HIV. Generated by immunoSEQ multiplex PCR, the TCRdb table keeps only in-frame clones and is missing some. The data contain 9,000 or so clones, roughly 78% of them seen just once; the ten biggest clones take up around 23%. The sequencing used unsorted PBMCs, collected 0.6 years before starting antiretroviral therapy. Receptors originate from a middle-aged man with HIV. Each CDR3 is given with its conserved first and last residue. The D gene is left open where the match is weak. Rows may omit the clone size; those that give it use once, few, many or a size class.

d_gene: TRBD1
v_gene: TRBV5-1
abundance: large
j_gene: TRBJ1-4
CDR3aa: CASSFPRTGLNEKLFF
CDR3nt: TGCGCCAGCAGCTTTCCCCGGACAGGCCTTAATGAAAAACTGTTTTTT

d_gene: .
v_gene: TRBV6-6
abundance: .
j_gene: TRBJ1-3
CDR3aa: CASSYSQSPGDTIYF
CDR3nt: TGTGCCAGCAGTTACTCTCAATCTCCCGGGGACACCATATATTTT

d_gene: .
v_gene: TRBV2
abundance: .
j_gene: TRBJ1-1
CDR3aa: CASRGQPNTEAFF
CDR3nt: TGTGCCAGCAGAGGACAACCGAACACTGAAGCTTTCTTT

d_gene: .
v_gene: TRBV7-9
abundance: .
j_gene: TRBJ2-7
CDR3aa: CASSLEINEQYF
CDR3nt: TGTGCCAGCAGCCTAGAGATCAACGAGCAGTACTTC

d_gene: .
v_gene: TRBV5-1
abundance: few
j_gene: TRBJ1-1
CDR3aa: CASSWSENTEAFF
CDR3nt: TGCGCCAGCAGCTGGTCAGAGAACACTGAAGCTTTCTTT

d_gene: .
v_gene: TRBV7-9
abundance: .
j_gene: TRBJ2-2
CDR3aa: CAIPDRPNTGELFF
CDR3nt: TGTGCCATCCCTGACAGACCGAACACCGGGGAGCTGTTTTTT

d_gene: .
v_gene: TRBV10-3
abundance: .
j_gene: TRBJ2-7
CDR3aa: CATKLTATYEQYF
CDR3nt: TGTGCCACTAAACTGACAGCTACCTACGAGCAGTACTTC

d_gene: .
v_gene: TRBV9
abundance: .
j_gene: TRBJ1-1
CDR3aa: CASSVSHLRGNTEAFF
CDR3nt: TGTGCCAGCAGCGTATCCCATTTGAGGGGCAACACTGAAGCTTTCTTT

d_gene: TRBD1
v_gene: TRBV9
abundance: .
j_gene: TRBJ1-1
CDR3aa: CASSVGGTGGMNTEAFF
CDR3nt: TGTGCCAGCAGCGTAGGGGGGACAGGGGGGATGAACACTGAAGCTTTCTTT

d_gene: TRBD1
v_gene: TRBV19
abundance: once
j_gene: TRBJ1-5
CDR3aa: CASSRTGRDNQPQHF
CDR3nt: TGTGCCAGTAGCCGGACAGGGAGAGACAATCAGCCCCAGCATTTT

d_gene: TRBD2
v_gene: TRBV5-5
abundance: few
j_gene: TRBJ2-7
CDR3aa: CASSWTSGASYEQYF
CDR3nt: TGTGCCAGCAGCTGGACTAGCGGGGCGTCCTACGAGCAGTACTTC

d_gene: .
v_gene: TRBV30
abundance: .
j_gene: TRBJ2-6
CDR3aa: CAWGTGTSGANVLTF
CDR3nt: TGTGCCTGGGGCACAGGGACCTCTGGGGCCAACGTCCTGACTTTC

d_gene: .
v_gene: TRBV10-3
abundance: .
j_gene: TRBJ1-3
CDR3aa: CAISEIDGLSGNTIYF
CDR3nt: TGTGCCATCAGTGAGATAGACGGTCTCTCTGGAAACACCATATATTTT

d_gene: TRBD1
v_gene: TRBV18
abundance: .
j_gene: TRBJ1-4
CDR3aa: CASSPTGALEKLFF
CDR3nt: TGTGCCAGCTCGCCGACAGGGGCCTTGGAAAAACTGTTTTTT

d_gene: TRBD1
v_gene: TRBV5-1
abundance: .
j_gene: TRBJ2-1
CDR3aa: CASSSGQPDYNEQFF
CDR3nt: TGCGCCAGCAGCTCGGGACAGCCCGACTACAATGAGCAGTTCTTC

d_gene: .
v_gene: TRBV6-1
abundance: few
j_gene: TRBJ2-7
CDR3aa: CASRLTGTYEQYF
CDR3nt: TGTGCCAGTCGACTCACAGGGACCTACGAGCAGTACTTC

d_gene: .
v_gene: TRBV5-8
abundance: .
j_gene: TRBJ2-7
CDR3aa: CASSLDPGSREQYF
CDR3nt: TGTGCCAGCAGCTTGGACCCGGGCTCGAGGGAGCAGTACTTC

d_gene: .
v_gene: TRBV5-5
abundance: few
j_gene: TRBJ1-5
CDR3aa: CASSLGWEGVWPQHF
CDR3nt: TGTGCCAGCAGCTTGGGGTGGGAGGGGGTATGGCCCCAGCATTTT

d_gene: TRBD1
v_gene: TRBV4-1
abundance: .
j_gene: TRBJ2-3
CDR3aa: CASSQRPGQGATDTQYF
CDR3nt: TGCGCCAGCAGCCAGCGCCCGGGACAGGGGGCTACAGATACGCAGTATTTT

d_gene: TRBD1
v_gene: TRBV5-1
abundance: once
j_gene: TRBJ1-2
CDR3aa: CASSLGTGSRGYTF
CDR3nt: TGCGCCAGCAGCTTGGGGACAGGGAGTAGGGGCTACACCTTC

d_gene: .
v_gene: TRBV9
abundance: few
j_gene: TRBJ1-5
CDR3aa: CASSPTDVNIQPQHF
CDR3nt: TGTGCCAGCAGCCCGACGGACGTGAACATTCAGCCCCAGCATTTT

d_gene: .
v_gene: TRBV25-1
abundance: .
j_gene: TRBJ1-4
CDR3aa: CASSEVGNEKLFF
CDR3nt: TGTGCCAGCAGTGAGGTGGGGAATGAAAAACTGTTTTTT

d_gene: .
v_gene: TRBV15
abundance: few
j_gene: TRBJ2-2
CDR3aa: CATSRLLDTGELFF
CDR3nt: TGTGCCACCAGCAGATTACTAGACACCGGGGAGCTGTTTTTT

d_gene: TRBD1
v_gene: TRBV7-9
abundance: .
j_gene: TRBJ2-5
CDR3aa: CASSLGQGQETQYF
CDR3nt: TGTGCCAGCAGCCTAGGACAGGGGCAAGAGACCCAGTACTTC

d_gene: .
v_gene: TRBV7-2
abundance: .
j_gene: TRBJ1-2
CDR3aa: CASSLALSIPAYGYTF
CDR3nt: TGTGCCAGCAGCTTAGCTTTATCAATACCAGCCTATGGCTACACCTTC

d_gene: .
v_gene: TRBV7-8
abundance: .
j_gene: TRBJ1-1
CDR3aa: CASSLAGLNTEAFF
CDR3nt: TGTGCCAGCAGCTTAGCAGGTCTGAACACTGAAGCTTTCTTT

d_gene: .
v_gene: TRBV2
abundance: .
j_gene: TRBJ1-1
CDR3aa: CASRVGGAASTEAFF
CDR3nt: TGTGCCAGCAGAGTTGGGGGGGCAGCGAGCACTGAAGCTTTCTTT

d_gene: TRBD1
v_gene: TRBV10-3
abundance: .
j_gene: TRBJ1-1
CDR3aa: CATENRGQGYAEAFF
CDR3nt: TGTGCCACCGAGAATAGGGGACAGGGATACGCTGAAGCTTTCTTT

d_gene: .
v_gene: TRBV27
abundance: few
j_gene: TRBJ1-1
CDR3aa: CASSSPLGANTEAFF
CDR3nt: TGTGCCAGCAGTAGCCCCCTGGGGGCGAACACTGAAGCTTTCTTT

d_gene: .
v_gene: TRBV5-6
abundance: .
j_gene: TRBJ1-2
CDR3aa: CASSWKGTSNYGYTF
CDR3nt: TGTGCCAGCAGCTGGAAAGGGACATCTAACTATGGCTACACCTTC

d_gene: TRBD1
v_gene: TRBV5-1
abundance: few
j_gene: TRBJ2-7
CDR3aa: CASSLGTGEVDEQYF
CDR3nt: TGCGCCAGCAGCCTGGGGACAGGGGAGGTTGACGAGCAGTACTTC

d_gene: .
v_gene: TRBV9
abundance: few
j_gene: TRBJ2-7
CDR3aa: CASSVADTGEQYF
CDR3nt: TGTGCCAGCAGCGTAGCGGACACTGGCGAGCAGTACTTC

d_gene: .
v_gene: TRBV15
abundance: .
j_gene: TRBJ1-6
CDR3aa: CATSRDRGSNSPLHF
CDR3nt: TGTGCCACCAGCAGAGACAGGGGATCGAATTCACCCCTCCACTTT

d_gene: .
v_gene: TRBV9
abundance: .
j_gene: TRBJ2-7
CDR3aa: CASSGSFGGEQYF
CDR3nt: TGTGCCAGCAGCGGGTCCTTTGGGGGCGAGCAGTACTTC

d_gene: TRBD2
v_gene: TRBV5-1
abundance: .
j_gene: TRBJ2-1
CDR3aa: CASSLLAESYNEQFF
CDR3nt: TGCGCCAGCAGCCTACTAGCGGAGTCCTACAATGAGCAGTTCTTC

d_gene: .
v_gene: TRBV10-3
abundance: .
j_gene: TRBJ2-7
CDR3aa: CAISVDRLDEQYF
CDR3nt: TGTGCCATCAGTGTCGACAGGTTGGACGAGCAGTACTTC

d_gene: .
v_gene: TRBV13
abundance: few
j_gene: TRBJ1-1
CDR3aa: CASSADTEAFF
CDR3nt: TGTGCCAGCAGCGCAGACACTGAAGCTTTCTTT

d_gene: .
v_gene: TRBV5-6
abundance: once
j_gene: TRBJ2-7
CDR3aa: CASSLEGITSYEQYF
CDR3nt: TGTGCCAGCAGCTTGGAGGGGATAACCTCCTACGAGCAGTACTTC

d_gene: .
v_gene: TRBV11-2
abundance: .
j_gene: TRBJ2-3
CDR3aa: CASSFSTDTQYF
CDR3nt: TGTGCCAGCAGCTTTAGCACAGATACGCAGTATTTT

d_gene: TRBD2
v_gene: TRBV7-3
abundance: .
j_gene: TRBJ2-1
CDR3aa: CASSPRTSPYNEQFF
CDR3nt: TGTGCCAGCAGCCCTCGGACTAGCCCGTACAATGAGCAGTTCTTC

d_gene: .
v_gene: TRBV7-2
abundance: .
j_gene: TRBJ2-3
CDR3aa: CASSLPIAWDTQYF
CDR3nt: TGTGCCAGCAGCTTACCGATCGCTTGGGATACGCAGTATTTT